These T cell receptor beta chains were read from a single sample in a study of Ad26.COV2.S vaccination and SARS-CoV-2 variants. Profiled with immunoSEQ multiplex PCR; TCRdb holds only in-frame clones, not every one. Among fewer than 300,000 clones listed, about 89% were seen once. The source material was peripheral blood, sampled in a trial of Ad26.COV2.S vaccine versus placebo. Receptors originate from a person between 18 and 65 years old who received the Ad26.COV2.S COVID-19 vaccine or a placebo. Both conserved end residues are part of each CDR3. The order of the fields is J gene, D gene, V gene, clone size, CDR3 protein, CDR3 DNA. A D gene is named only where the DNA matches it firmly. The size entry is marked missing in some rows and otherwise reads once, few, many or a size class.

>TRBJ1-2|NA|TRBV27|NA
CASKFKFETGYYGYTF
TGTGCCAGCAAGTTTAAGTTTGAGACAGGTTACTATGGCTACACCTTC
>TRBJ2-5|NA|TRBV27|once
CASRSLNQETQYF
TGTGCCAGCAGATCCTTGAACCAAGAGACCCAGTACTTC
>TRBJ1-3|NA|TRBV9|few
CASSRGNTIYF
TGTGCCAGCTCGAGGGGGAACACCATATATTTT
>TRBJ1-2|NA|TRBV30|NA
CAWSVTRDRANYGYTF
TGTGCCTGGAGTGTAACCCGGGACCGAGCAAACTATGGCTACACCTTC
>TRBJ2-5|NA|TRBV19|once
CASSRQNQETQYF
TGTGCCAGTAGTCGACAAAACCAAGAGACCCAGTACTTC
>TRBJ2-3|TRBD1|TRBV27|NA
CASSPNRGSTDTQYF
TGTGCCAGCAGTCCGAACAGGGGGAGCACAGATACGCAGTATTTT
>TRBJ1-2|NA|TRBV30|NA
CAWSDRSNYGYTF
TGTGCCTGGAGTGACAGGTCCAACTATGGCTACACCTTC
>TRBJ1-2|TRBD1|TRBV19|NA
CASRGTGDGYGYTF
TGTGCCAGTAGGGGGACAGGGGACGGCTATGGCTACACCTTC
>TRBJ1-2|NA|TRBV6-1|once
CASSEAVSNYGYTF
TGTGCCAGCAGTGAAGCCGTGTCTAACTATGGCTACACCTTC
>TRBJ1-6|NA|TRBV7-2|NA
CASSQWGRVISYNSPLHF
TGTGCCAGCAGCCAGTGGGGGCGAGTAATCTCCTATAATTCACCCCTCCACTTT
>TRBJ2-6|NA|TRBV5-1|NA
CASSLVPDPRSGANVLTF
TGCGCCAGCAGCTTGGTGCCAGATCCTAGGTCTGGGGCCAACGTCCTGACTTTC
>TRBJ2-3|NA|TRBV4-3|NA
CASSQDGTAGNTDTQYF
TGCGCCAGCAGCCAAGATGGGACAGCGGGTAACACAGATACGCAGTATTTT
>TRBJ2-1|TRBD1|TRBV19|NA
CASSIDFTGVNEQFF
TGTGCCAGTAGTATAGATTTTACAGGGGTCAATGAGCAGTTCTTC
>TRBJ2-5|NA|TRBV5-6|few
CASSLAGDPFVDETQYF
TGTGCCAGCAGCCTCGCCGGAGACCCGTTCGTCGACGAGACCCAGTACTTC
>TRBJ1-6|NA|TRBV9|NA
CASSEAARVNSPLHF
TGTGCCAGCAGTGAGGCGGCCAGGGTAAATTCACCCCTCCACTTT
>TRBJ1-1|NA|TRBV11-2|once
CASSEDQDTEAFF
TGTGCCAGCAGCGAAGACCAGGACACTGAAGCTTTCTTT
>TRBJ1-1|NA|TRBV19|NA
CASSKTGNTEAFF
TGTGCCAGTAGTAAGACAGGGAACACTGAAGCTTTCTTT
>TRBJ1-5|NA|TRBV28|NA
CASTGSTNQPQHF
TGTGCCAGCACCGGCAGTACAAATCAGCCCCAGCATTTT
>TRBJ1-4|NA|TRBV30|NA
CAWSVGGGNEKLFF
TGTGCCTGGAGTGTCGGGGGCGGAAATGAAAAACTGTTTTTT
>TRBJ2-3|NA|TRBV15|once
CATSKVPVVTDTQYF
TGTGCCACCAGCAAGGTTCCGGTTGTCACAGATACGCAGTATTTT
>TRBJ1-1|NA|TRBV19|NA
CASRPGGAGGNTEAFF
TGTGCCAGTAGGCCCGGCGGGGCAGGAGGGAACACTGAAGCTTTCTTT
>TRBJ2-7|TRBD1|TRBV5-6|NA
CASSLRTGGQYF
TGTGCCAGCAGCTTGAGGACAGGCGGGCAGTACTTC
>TRBJ2-7|NA|TRBV19|NA
CASSKGTLSSYEQYF
TGTGCCAGTAGTAAGGGGACACTAAGCTCCTACGAGCAGTACTTC
>TRBJ2-1|NA|TRBV18|NA
CASSRSYNEQFF
TGTGCCAGCTCACGGTCCTACAATGAGCAGTTCTTC
>TRBJ1-5|NA|TRBV6-2/TRBV6-3|NA
CASSYSRYRINQPQHF
TGTGCCAGCAGTTACTCGCGGTACAGGATCAATCAGCCCCAGCATTTT
>TRBJ2-5|TRBD2|TRBV7-2|NA
CASSPGTSGGVLETQYF
TGTGCCAGCAGCCCGGGAACTAGCGGGGGGGTGTTAGAGACCCAGTACTTC
>TRBJ2-2|TRBD2|TRBV20-1|NA
CSASGPSGTGELFF
TGCAGTGCGAGTGGGCCTAGCGGGACCGGGGAGCTGTTTTTT
>TRBJ2-3|NA|TRBV6-5|NA
CASSYDGGASTDTQYF
TGTGCCAGCAGTTATGACGGAGGGGCTTCGACAGATACGCAGTATTTT
>TRBJ2-7|TRBD2|TRBV6-5|NA
CASILTSTSYEQYF
TGTGCCAGCATCTTGACTAGCACGTCCTACGAGCAGTACTTC
>TRBJ2-5|NA|TRBV7-6|NA
CASSSTLLETQYF
TGTGCCAGCAGCTCGACACTTTTGGAGACCCAGTACTTC
>TRBJ2-2|TRBD2|TRBV14|NA
CASSARTSGGTGELFF
TGTGCCAGCAGCGCCCGGACTAGCGGGGGAACCGGGGAGCTGTTTTTT
>TRBJ2-2|NA|TRBV6-6|NA
CASSSLGNTGELFF
TGTGCCAGCAGTAGCCTGGGAAACACCGGGGAGCTGTTTTTT
>TRBJ2-7|TRBD2|TRBV11-2|NA
CASSLIGGRANEQYF
TGTGCCAGCAGCTTAATCGGCGGGAGGGCCAACGAGCAGTACTTC
>TRBJ1-5|NA|TRBV12-3/TRBV12-4|NA
CASSLASGQPQHF
TGTGCCAGCAGTTTAGCGTCCGGACAGCCCCAGCATTTT
>TRBJ2-7|TRBD1|TRBV27|NA
CASSLSGTGMSYEQYF
TGTGCCAGCAGTTTATCGGGGACAGGGATGTCGTACGAGCAGTACTTC
>TRBJ1-1|NA|TRBV11-2|once
CASSPGGALNTEAFF
TGTGCCAGCAGCCCCGGAGGGGCCCTAAACACTGAAGCTTTCTTT
>TRBJ2-2|TRBD1|TRBV11-2|NA
CASSLLRTGVSTGELFF
TGTGCCAGCAGCTTACTCAGGACAGGGGTATCCACCGGGGAGCTGTTTTTT
>TRBJ1-6|NA|TRBV28|NA
CASSQGNSYNSPLHF
TGTGCCAGCAGTCAGGGGAACTCCTATAATTCACCCCTCCACTTT
>TRBJ2-7|NA|TRBV6-2/TRBV6-3|few
CASSYLRVRTYEQYF
TGTGCCAGCAGTTACCTCAGGGTGAGGACCTACGAGCAGTACTTC
>TRBJ2-3|NA|TRBV11-2|NA
CASSRTGTATDTQYF
TGTGCCAGCAGCCGGACCGGGACCGCCACAGATACGCAGTATTTT
>TRBJ2-1|TRBD2|TRBV4-1|NA
CASSVHSGRDDNEQFF
TGCGCCAGCAGCGTCCATAGCGGGAGAGATGATAATGAGCAGTTCTTC